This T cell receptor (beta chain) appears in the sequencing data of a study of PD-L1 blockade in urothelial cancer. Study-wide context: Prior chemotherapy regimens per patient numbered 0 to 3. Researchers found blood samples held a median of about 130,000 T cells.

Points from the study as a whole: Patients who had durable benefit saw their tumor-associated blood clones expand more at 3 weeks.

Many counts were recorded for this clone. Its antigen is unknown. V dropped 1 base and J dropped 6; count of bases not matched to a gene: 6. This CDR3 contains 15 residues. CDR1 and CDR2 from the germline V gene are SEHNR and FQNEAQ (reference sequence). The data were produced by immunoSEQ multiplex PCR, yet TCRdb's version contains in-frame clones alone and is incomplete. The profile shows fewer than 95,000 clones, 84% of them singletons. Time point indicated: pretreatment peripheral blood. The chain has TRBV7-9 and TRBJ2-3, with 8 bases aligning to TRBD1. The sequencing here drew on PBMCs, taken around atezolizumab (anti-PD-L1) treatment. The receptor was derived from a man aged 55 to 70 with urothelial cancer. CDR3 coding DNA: TGTGCCAGCAGCTTAGTAGGACAGGGTAGCGATACGCAGTATTTT. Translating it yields CASSLVGQGSDTQYF. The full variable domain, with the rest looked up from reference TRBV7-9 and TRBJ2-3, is DTGVSQNPRHKITKRGQNVTFRCDPISEHNRLYWYRQTLGQGPEFLTYFQNEAQLEKSRLLSDRFSAERPKGSFSTLEIQRTEQGDSAMYLCASSLVGQGSDTQYFGPGTRLTVL.